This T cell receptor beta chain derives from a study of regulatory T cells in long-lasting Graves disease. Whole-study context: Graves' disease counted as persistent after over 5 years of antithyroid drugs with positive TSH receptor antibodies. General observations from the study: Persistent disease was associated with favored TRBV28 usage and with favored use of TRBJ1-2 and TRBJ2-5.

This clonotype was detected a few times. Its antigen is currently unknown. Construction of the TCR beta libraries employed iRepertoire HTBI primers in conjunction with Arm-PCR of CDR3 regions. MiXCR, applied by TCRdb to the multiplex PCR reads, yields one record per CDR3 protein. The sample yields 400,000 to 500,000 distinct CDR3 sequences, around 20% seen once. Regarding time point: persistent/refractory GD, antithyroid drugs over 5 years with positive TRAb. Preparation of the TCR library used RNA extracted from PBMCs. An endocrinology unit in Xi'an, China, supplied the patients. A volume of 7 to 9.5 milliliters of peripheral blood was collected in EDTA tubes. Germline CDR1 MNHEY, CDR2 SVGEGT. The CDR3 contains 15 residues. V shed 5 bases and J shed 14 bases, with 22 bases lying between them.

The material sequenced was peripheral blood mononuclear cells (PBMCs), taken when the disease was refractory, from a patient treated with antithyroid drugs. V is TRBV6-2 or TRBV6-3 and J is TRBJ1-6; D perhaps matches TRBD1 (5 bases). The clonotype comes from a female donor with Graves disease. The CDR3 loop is CASSEQAASGRSLHF. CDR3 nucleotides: TGTGCCAGCAGTGAACAGGCCGCTTCGGGCAGATCCCTCCACTTT.